The 14 T cell receptor beta chains given below trace back to one sample, sequenced in a study of blood T cell repertoires in COVID-19. Method: immunoSEQ multiplex PCR; TCRdb's copy keeps in-frame clones and lacks some. The sample has under 300,000 clones, 80% to 95% seen once. Sequencing was carried out using peripheral blood. These receptors originate from a man aged 25 to 40 with COVID-19, enrolled during active disease.

J is TRBJ2-3 and V is TRBV9; 16 nucleotides align to TRBD2. The V segment lost 4 bases and the J segment 5 bases; nucleotides outside the gene matches: 7. The CDR3 runs to 17 residues. Germline V gene sequence: CDR1 SGDLS, CDR2 YYNGEE. The CDR3 nucleotides are TGTGCCAGCAGCCAGGGACTAGCGGGGGGGCTTGGAGATACGCAGTATTTT. Translation gives CASSQGLAGGLGDTQYF.

The CDR3 region is CASSHRGRGEKLFF. In nucleotides, the CDR3 is TGTGCCAGCAGCCACAGGGGGCGCGGTGAAAAACTGTTTTTT. The chain links TRBV5-4 to TRBJ1-4, with 9 nucleotides matching TRBD1. CDR3 length equals 14 residues. Looked up from germline, CDR1 is SGHNT and CDR2 is YYREEE (reference sequence). V lost 4 bases, J lost 7 bases, and 5 bases stayed unmatched.

This clone was seen only once. The chain couples TRBV6-6 to TRBJ1-3; D gene uncertain. The length of the CDR3 is 13 residues. The V and J ends lost 4 bases and 8 bases respectively, with 12 bases between them. Germline CDR1 reads MNHNY; CDR2 reads SVGAGI (reference sequence). CDR3 amino acids: CASSSIGVYTIYF. The CDR3 nucleotides are TGTGCCAGCAGTTCGATCGGGGTTTACACCATATATTTT.

V is TRBV19 and J is TRBJ1-4, with 9 bases matching TRBD1. After removal of 2 bases from V and 10 bases from J, the junction contained 17 bases not matched to a gene. From germline, CDR1 is LNHDA and CDR2 SQIVND (reference sequence). The CDR3 is made up of 18 amino acids. The CDR3 region is CASSISRGQGFLSGKLFF. Written as DNA, the CDR3 is TGTGCCAGTAGTATATCCCGGGGACAGGGTTTTCTTTCCGGAAAACTGTTTTTT. Using reference TRBV19 and TRBJ1-4 for the parts outside the CDR3, the full variable domain is DGGITQSPKYLFRKEGQNVTLSCEQNLNHDAMYWYRQDPGQGLRLIYYSQIVNDFQKGDIAEGYSVSREKKESFPLTVTSAQKNPTAFYLCASSISRGQGFLSGKLFFGSGTQLSVL.

The chain links TRBV4-1 to TRBJ1-2; 8 nucleotides match TRBD1. V shed 6 bases and J 4 bases; nucleotides not matched to a gene: 7. The CDR3 is made up of 14 amino acids. CDR1 is MGHRA, CDR2 YSYEKL, per germline. In DNA, the CDR3 is TGCGCCAGCAGAGGGACAGGCGGACCCTATGGCTACACCTTC. Translating it yields CASRGTGGPYGYTF.

CDR3 coding DNA: TGTGCCAGCAGAACGGGACTAGCGGGGAGTGACAATGAGCAGTTCTTC. Its protein product is CASRTGLAGSDNEQFF. V gene TRBV5-4 combines with J gene TRBJ2-1; 13 positions match TRBD2. The CDR3 extends over 16 amino acids. Germline CDR1 is SGHNT and CDR2 is YYREEE (reference sequence). Trimming cost V 5 bases and J 5 bases; bases outside gene matches: 7.

The chain links TRBV30 to TRBJ1-2; D gene uncertain. Germline V gives CDR1 GTSNPN, CDR2 SVGIG (reference sequence). Trimming left V 3 bases short and J 8 bases short, with 13 bases between. This CDR3 has 12 amino acids. The CDR3 DNA is TGTGCCTGGAGGGTCGGTGAGGTAGGCTACACCTTC. Amino acid sequence: CAWRVGEVGYTF. Looking up the rest from reference TRBV30 and TRBJ1-2 gives the full variable domain: SQTIHQWPATLVQPVGSPLSLECTVEGTSNPNLYWYRQAAGRGLQLLFYSVGIGQISSEVPQNLSASRPQDRQFILSSKKLLLSDSGFYLCAWRVGEVGYTFGSGTRLTVV.

This clone was observed at least ten times. The rearrangement uses TRBV9 and TRBJ2-5, with 13 bases matching TRBD2. V shed 4 bases and J 5 bases; nucleotides not matched to a gene: 5. CDR3 length equals 15 residues. Germline V gene sequence: CDR1 SGDLS, CDR2 YYNGEE. The CDR3 DNA reads as TGTGCCAGCAGCACTTCGGGACTAGCGGGGGAGACCCAGTACTTC. Translated: CASSTSGLAGETQYF. Together with reference TRBV9 and TRBJ2-5, the CDR3 gives the full variable domain: DSGVTQTPKHLITATGQRVTLRCSPRSGDLSVYWYQQSLDQGLQFLIQYYNGEERAKGNILERFSAQQFPDLHSELNLSSLELGDSALYFCASSTSGLAGETQYFGPGTRLLVL.

The chain employs TRBV30 and TRBJ1-6, with D perhaps TRBD1 (5 bases). Germline values: CDR1 GTSNPN, CDR2 SVGIG (reference sequence). The CDR3 is made up of 14 amino acids. The V gene lost 6 bases and the J gene lost 8 bases, with 17 bases spanning the gap. CDR3 loop: CACTGRGKDSPLHF. In DNA form, the CDR3 reads TGTGCCTGTACTGGGAGGGGCAAGGATTCACCCCTCCACTTT.

The chain links TRBV5-5 to TRBJ2-5; D is uncertain. The germline V and J ends were trimmed by 1 base and 5 bases, with 3 bases remaining between them. The CDR3 loop spans 11 amino acids. The germline gives CDR1 SGHKS, CDR2 YYEKEE (reference sequence). In nucleotides, the CDR3 is TGTGCCAGCAGCTTGTCGGAGACCCAGTACTTC. It specifies CASSLSETQYF.

V and J are TRBV12-3 or TRBV12-4 and TRBJ1-4, with unresolved D. V was pared by 3 bases and J by 7 bases, with 6 bases between. The CDR3 contains 12 residues. CDR3 loop: CASSFGGEKLFF. The CDR3 DNA is TGTGCCAGCAGTTTTGGAGGTGAAAAACTGTTTTTT.

The CDR3 DNA reads TGCGCCAGCAGTGAGGACGGGGGGGGCACTGAAGCTTTCTTT. The encoded protein is CASSEDGGGTEAFF. This rearrangement joins TRBV10-1 to TRBJ1-1; D is perhaps TRBD1 (5 bases). Germline CDR1 WNHNN, CDR2 SYGVQD (reference sequence). The V gene lost 2 bases and the J gene lost 4 bases, with 11 bases spanning the gap. The length of the CDR3 is 14 residues.

The CDR3 loop is CASRRRGNTEAFF. The CDR3, as DNA: TGTGCCAGCAGGCGACGGGGGAACACTGAAGCTTTCTTT. The rearrangement links TRBV28 to TRBJ1-1; no firm D call. Germline CDR1 and CDR2: MDHEN and SYDVKM. CDR3 length: 13 amino acids. The V and J ends lost 6 bases and 1 base respectively, with 9 bases between them.

The CDR3 sequence is CASSQTAGMITNTGELFF. In DNA form, the CDR3 reads TGCGCCAGCAGCCAAACAGCGGGGATGATAACGAACACCGGGGAGCTGTTTTTT. The chain combines TRBV4-1 with TRBJ2-2; TRBD2 aligns across 7 bases. V lost 2 bases to trimming and J lost 0 bases; unmatched junction nucleotides: 9. The CDR3 loop spans 18 amino acids. Germline-derived CDR1 and CDR2 are MGHRA and YSYEKL.